A single sample gave rise to the 26 T cell receptor beta chains below, sequenced in a study of blood T cell repertoires in COVID-19. The repertoire was sequenced with immunoSEQ multiplex PCR; TCRdb's copy has only in-frame clones and lacks some. Of about 65,000 clones listed, under 95% are singletons. Sequenced material: peripheral blood. Every receptor here comes from a man aged 70 or older with active COVID-19.

The rearrangement links TRBV4-2 to TRBJ1-5; tentatively, D is TRBD1 (5 bases). The V end was cut by 0 bases, the J end by 3 bases, with 12 bases between. The CDR3 is 16 residues long. Germline loops: CDR1 LGHNA, CDR2 YNFKEQ. CDR3 coding DNA: TGTGCCAGCAGCCAAGAGGGGGGGGTCCTCAATCAGCCCCAGCATTTT. It yields the protein CASSQEGGVLNQPQHF.

The V gene is TRBV3-1 (or the pseudogene TRBV3-2), the J gene TRBJ2-1; D gene uncertain. The CDR3 totals 14 residues. Germline V gives CDR1 LGHDT, CDR2 YNNKEL (reference sequence). Between the trimmed V and J ends, which lost 1 base and 9 bases, there was a span of 13 bases. The CDR3 nucleotides read TGTGCCAGCAGCCAAGCCCTGGTCCCGGGTGAGCAGTTCTTC. It codes for CASSQALVPGEQFF.

V and J are TRBV19 and TRBJ2-5, with a weak D call TRBD2 (5 bases). The CDR3 contains 14 residues. Germline CDR1 reads LNHDA; CDR2 reads SQIVND (reference sequence). Between the trimmed V and J ends, which lost 3 bases and 2 bases, there was a span of 10 bases. CDR3 nucleotides: TGTGCCAGTAGTATCTCCAGCGGACAAGAGACCCAGTACTTC. It translates to CASSISSGQETQYF.

The chain combines TRBV12-3 or TRBV12-4 with TRBJ1-5, with 7 bases lining up with TRBD1. The V gene end was trimmed by 6 bases and the J gene end by 7 bases; junction bases not matched to a gene: 6. The CDR3 loop spans 13 amino acids. The chain's CDR3 is CASRETGTQPQHF. The CDR3 DNA reads as TGTGCCAGCAGAGAGACAGGGACCCAGCCCCAGCATTTT.

The chain combines TRBV5-5 with TRBJ2-3, with D unresolved. Deletions cut 0 bases from V and 3 bases from J, with 14 bases between. This CDR3 spans 16 amino acids. Germline CDR1 and CDR2: SGHKS and YYEKEE (reference sequence). The CDR3 protein is CASSLVSGQRTDTQYF. CDR3 DNA: TGTGCCAGCAGCTTGGTATCGGGTCAGAGGACAGATACGCAGTATTTT.

The V call is TRBV12-5, the J call TRBJ2-2; D ambiguous. V lost 0 bases, J lost 7 bases, and 9 bases lay in between. Looked up from germline, CDR1 is LGHNT and CDR2 is FRNRAP. The CDR3 totals 14 residues. The CDR3 nucleotides read TGTGCTAGTGGTTTGGTACTCCTCGGCGGGGAGCTGTTTTTT. Its protein is CASGLVLLGGELFF.

The rearrangement uses TRBV9 and TRBJ1-6, with 7 bases fitting TRBD1. Germline V gene sequence: CDR1 SGDLS, CDR2 YYNGEE. The V and J ends lost 4 bases and 7 bases, in that order; junction bases with no gene match: 5. CDR3 length equals 14 residues. Here the CDR3 reads CASSLRQGNSPLHF. The DNA for the CDR3 is TGTGCCAGCAGCTTGAGACAGGGCAATTCACCCCTCCACTTT.

The gene calls are TRBV6-1 and TRBJ2-2; 7 positions match TRBD2. V lost 4 bases and J lost 0; bases outside the gene matches: 5. The CDR3 loop spans 16 amino acids. Germline CDR1 is MNHNS and CDR2 is SASEGT. CDR3 nucleotide sequence: TGTGCCAGCAGTGGGGGGGGGTTCGCGAACACCGGGGAGCTGTTTTTT. Protein: CASSGGGFANTGELFF.

The rearrangement links TRBV7-8 to TRBJ1-1; D is perhaps TRBD1 (5 bases). Germline V gives CDR1 SGHVS, CDR2 FQNEAQ. V lost 4 bases, J lost 4 bases, and 13 bases lay in between. This CDR3 is 14 amino acids long. Written as DNA, the CDR3 is TGTGCCAGCAGCTCCTCACAGGCGGTCACTGAAGCTTTCTTT. It encodes CASSSSQAVTEAFF.

The V call is TRBV9, the J call TRBJ1-2, with 8 bases that match TRBD1. The J segment lost 5 bases and the V segment lost 2 bases, leaving 11 bases of the junction unmatched. Looked up from germline, CDR1 is SGDLS and CDR2 is YYNGEE. The CDR3 sequence is 16 residues long. The CDR3 nucleotides are TGTGCCAGCAGCGTCCTCGGACAGGGACCAAGTTATGGCTACACCTTC. This codes for CASSVLGQGPSYGYTF.

V is TRBV10-3 and J is TRBJ2-5; 13 nucleotides line up with TRBD2. The V and J ends lost 6 bases and 5 bases, in that order; junction bases with no gene match: 3. CDR1 ENHRY and CDR2 SYGVKD come from the germline V gene. This CDR3 is 14 amino acids long. The CDR3 region has the DNA TGTGCCATCAGGACTAGCGGGGGGTCGGAGACCCAGTACTTC. The encoded protein is CAIRTSGGSETQYF.

The rearrangement links TRBV4-1 to TRBJ1-1; TRBD1 aligns across 9 bases. Trimming cost V 1 base and J 5 bases; bases outside gene matches: 8. Germline assignment: CDR1 MGHRA and CDR2 YSYEKL. The CDR3 has 16 amino acids. This CDR3 is CASSQAWGTGRTEAFF. CDR3 coding DNA: TGCGCCAGCAGCCAAGCATGGGGGACAGGGCGTACTGAAGCTTTCTTT.

The chain carries TRBV4-1 and TRBJ2-5; the D gene is possibly TRBD1 (5 bases). This CDR3 region has 15 residues. The germline CDR1 and CDR2 sequences are MGHRA and YSYEKL. With 4 bases removed from V and 5 bases from J, the gap between germline ends came to 17 bases. The CDR3 loop reads CASSPSRAAGETQYF. CDR3 sequence (DNA): TGCGCCAGCAGCCCGAGCCGTGCGGCAGGGGAGACCCAGTACTTC.

This sequence joins TRBV23-1 and TRBJ1-4; D might be TRBD1 (6 bases). TRBV23-1 is an ORF for which the function is uncertain. This CDR3 is built from 18 residues. The V end lost 6 bases, the J end lost 7 bases, and 27 bases lay between the germline ends. CDR3 residues: CASSYHPGVPPVGEKLFF. CDR3 nucleotide sequence: TGCGCCAGCAGCTATCACCCAGGGGTTCCCCCCGTTGGTGAAAAACTGTTTTTT.

This chain uses TRBV18 with TRBJ2-5; D unclear. Germline V gives CDR1 KGHSH, CDR2 LQKENI. The CDR3 consists of 14 residues. Trimming left V 0 bases short and J 0 bases short, with 5 bases between. Here the CDR3 DNA reads TGTGCCAGCTCACCACCGTCCAACCAAGAGACCCAGTACTTC. As protein: CASSPPSNQETQYF.

The rearrangement uses TRBV18 and TRBJ1-2; 7 bases line up with TRBD1. J was trimmed by 2 bases and V by 3 bases; bases with no gene match: 6. The length of the CDR3 is 15 residues. Germline CDR1 reads KGHSH; CDR2 reads LQKENI. CDR3 protein: CASSPTGTENYGYTF. The CDR3 nucleotides read TGTGCCAGCTCACCTACCGGGACAGAAAACTATGGCTACACCTTC.

The chain combines TRBV27 with TRBJ2-1; tentatively, D is TRBD1 (6 bases). This CDR3 is built from 14 residues. V lost 10 bases, J lost 4 bases, and 17 bases lay in between. From germline, CDR1 is MNHEY and CDR2 SMNVEV (reference sequence). CDR3 DNA sequence: TGTGCCACCCAAATTCCGGGACAATACAATGAGCAGTTCTTC. The encoded protein is CATQIPGQYNEQFF.

This chain joins TRBV12-3 or TRBV12-4 and TRBJ1-1, with no clear D. CDR3 length: 12 residues. V was pared by 7 bases and J by 0 bases, with 6 bases between. CDR3 coding DNA: TGTGCCAGCACTGACATGAACACTGAAGCTTTCTTT. It translates to CASTDMNTEAFF.

V usage is TRBV20-1 and J usage is TRBJ2-1; TRBD1 agrees at 9 bases. V trimming: 3 bases; J trimming: 10 bases; junction bases outside the gene matches: 13. The germline V gene has CDR1 DFQATT and CDR2 SNEGSKA (reference sequence). This CDR3 contains 15 residues. CDR3 nucleotide sequence: TGCAGTGCTAGTAGGGGGACAGGGTCATCATCAGAGCAGTTCTTC. This sequence encodes CSASRGTGSSSEQFF.

The gene calls are TRBV6-2 or TRBV6-3 and TRBJ2-1; possible D gene TRBD1, 5 bases. Trimming removed 4 bases at V and 6 bases at J, with 16 bases between. The germline V gene has CDR1 MNHEY and CDR2 SVGEGT. The CDR3 covers 15 residues. CDR3 sequence reads: CASSLPKGPVNEQFF. The CDR3 nucleotides are TGTGCCAGCAGTTTACCGAAGGGGCCGGTCAATGAGCAGTTCTTC.

The genes are TRBV7-9 and TRBJ2-2, with a possible D match to TRBD2 (6 bases). The CDR3 totals 17 residues. CDR1 is SEHNR and CDR2 is FQNEAQ in the germline V gene (reference sequence). Trimming left V 2 bases short and J 2 bases short, with 15 bases between. DNA for the CDR3: TGTGCCAGCAGCTTAAATTTCGGGGACTCCAACACCGGGGAGCTGTTTTTT. It yields the protein CASSLNFGDSNTGELFF.

The chain carries TRBV5-6 and TRBJ1-1; D gene uncertain. From germline, CDR1 is SGHDT and CDR2 YYEEEE. The CDR3 extends over 13 amino acids. Trimming left V 4 bases short and J 10 bases short, with 17 bases between. CDR3 nucleotide sequence: TGTGCCAGCAGCCCGGATGGAGGGCCAGTAGCTTTCTTT. The encoded protein is CASSPDGGPVAFF.

The gene calls are TRBV7-9 and TRBJ2-3; 9 positions agree with TRBD2. The CDR3 has 17 residues. V lost 5 bases to trimming and J lost 5 bases; unmatched junction nucleotides: 14. CDR1 is SEHNR, CDR2 FQNEAQ, per germline (reference sequence). In nucleotides, the CDR3 is TGTGCCAGCAGCCTCGTGGGCGGGGGGGCTCTCGAAGATACGCAGTATTTT. Translation: CASSLVGGGALEDTQYF.

The chain employs TRBV15 and TRBJ2-1, with 7 bases identical to TRBD1. CDR3 size: 14 residues. Germline V lookup: CDR1 LNHNV, CDR2 YYDKDF (reference sequence). V dropped 4 bases and J dropped 8; count of bases not matched to a gene: 8. CDR3 nucleotide sequence: TGTGCCACCAGCAACAGAGCCGACAGGGATGAGCAGTTCTTC. It is translated as CATSNRADRDEQFF.

The chain joins TRBV5-1 to TRBJ2-7; 7 bases agree with TRBD2. Germline trimming cut 0 bases from V and 0 bases from J; bases unmatched to any gene: 6. The CDR3 contains 16 residues. Germline values: CDR1 SGHRS, CDR2 YFSETQ. CDR3 region: CASSLGSGGSSYEQYV. The CDR3 DNA sequence: TGCGCCAGCAGCTTGGGATCGGGAGGTAGCTCCTACGAGCAGTACGTC.

CDR3: CASSEGAVMNTEAFF. CDR3 sequence (DNA): TGCGCCAGCAGCGAGGGGGCGGTCATGAACACTGAAGCTTTCTTT. The J gene is TRBJ1-1, the V gene TRBV5-1, with 7 positions matching TRBD1. CDR3 length: 15 amino acids. CDR1 is SGHRS, CDR2 YFSETQ, per germline. Trimming took 4 bases from V and 0 from J; bases not matched to a gene: 6. Full variable domain (remainder filled in from reference TRBV5-1 and TRBJ1-1): KAGVTQTPRYLIKTRGQQVTLSCSPISGHRSVSWYQQTPGQGLQFLFEYFSETQRNKGNFPGRFSGRQFSNSRSEMNVSTLELGDSALYLCASSEGAVMNTEAFFGQGTRLTVV.